Listed here are 25 T cell receptor beta chains from one sample, sequenced in a study of Tregs in tolerant kidney transplant recipients. The protocol was immunoSEQ multiplex PCR, while the TCRdb copy is restricted to in-frame clones and leaves out a portion. The repertoire table contains more than 11,000 clones. Mixed chimerism was transient after nonmyeloablative marrow transplants from related graft donors. The specimen comprised CD8+ T cells from blood (PBMCs), sampled 6 months after the transplant. All receptors come from a human patient who received a combined kidney and bone marrow transplant. Some T cells may be supplied by the graft donor.

On this clone itself: The read stops 3 residues short of the end of the CDR3; the missing end is completed from the germline J gene. The chain has TRBV19 and TRBJ2-7; 7 bases line up with TRBD1. This CDR3 is built from 13 residues. The J segment lost 6 bases and the V segment lost 2 bases, leaving 4 bases of the junction unmatched. Per the germline V gene, CDR1 is LNHDA and CDR2 is SQIVND (reference sequence). CDR3 sequence reads: CASSIPPGGEQYF. Partial CDR3 DNA: TGTGCCAGTAGTATACCCCCAGGGGGCGAG.

As concerns this clone: The observed sequence ends 3 residues before the CDR3 terminus, with the missing tail filled in from the germline J gene. The chain recombines TRBV7-9 with TRBJ1-6, with D maybe TRBD1 (6 bases). Trimming pared 1 base from V and 5 bases from J, leaving 9 bases between. Germline V lookup: CDR1 SEHNR, CDR2 FQNEAQ (reference sequence). The CDR3 sequence is 15 residues long. The sequenced part of the CDR3 DNA is TGTGCCAGCAGCTTAGTGGCAGGGGATAATTCACCC. Protein product: CASSLVAGDNSP. The CDR3 in full is CASSLVAGDNSPLHF.

A note on this clone: With the read ending 3 residues before the CDR3 end, the germline J gene is used to fill in that end. The rearrangement links TRBV10-2 to TRBJ1-3; 9 nucleotides line up with TRBD1. Germline V CDR1 and CDR2: WSHSY, SAAADI. The CDR3 has 17 residues. The junction had 7 bases not matched to a gene; V was cut back by 0 bases and J by 4 bases. The part of the CDR3 DNA that was read is TGCGCCAGCAGTGAGTCGCAGACAGGGGGATGGGGAAACACC. The encoded protein is CASSESQTGGWGNT. The full-length CDR3 reads as CASSESQTGGWGNTIYF.

As for this clone: The read ends 3 residues early relative to the CDR3; the germline J gene fills the gap. The rearrangement joins TRBV7-8 to TRBJ2-7, with TRBD1 as a possible D gene (5 bases). Germline loops: CDR1 SGHVS, CDR2 FQNEAQ. V was shortened by 1 base and J by 2 bases, with 6 bases between the two germline ends. The CDR3 consists of 13 residues. Partial CDR3 DNA: TGTGCCAGCAGCTTAGTAGGGGCCTACGAG. This translates into CASSLVGAYE. The whole CDR3 is CASSLVGAYEQYF. Supplemented by reference TRBV7-8 and TRBJ2-7, the full variable domain reads GAGVSQSPRYKVAKRGQDVALRCDPISGHVSLFWYQQALGQGPEFLTYFQNEAQLDKSGLPSDRFFAERPEGSVSTLKIQRTQQEDSAVYLCASSLVGAYEQYFGPGTRLTVT.

About this clone: From the germline J gene comes the end of the CDR3, since the read stops 3 residues before it. The gene calls are TRBV4-1 and TRBJ1-5; perhaps TRBD1 as D (6 bases). CDR3 length: 15 amino acids. V gave up 0 bases and J gave up 4 bases, with 10 bases separating them. In germline, CDR1 is MGHRA, CDR2 YSYEKL. The covered CDR3 bases are TGCGCCAGCAGCCAAGAACAGGGTTGGAATCAGCCC. Its translation is CASSQEQGWNQP. The entire CDR3 reads CASSQEQGWNQPQHF.

With respect to this clone: The sequenced fragment ends 3 residues before the CDR3 boundary, so the rest is inferred from the germline J gene. The V and J genes are TRBV19 and TRBJ2-2, with D perhaps matching TRBD1 or TRBD2 (6 bases each). Trimming cost V 7 bases and J 7 bases, with 16 bases left between them. Germline V gene sequence: CDR1 LNHDA, CDR2 SQIVND (reference sequence). The CDR3 is 14 amino acids. The chain's CDR3 is CASNPQGGGGELFF. The covered CDR3 bases are TGTGCCAGTAACCCACAGGGAGGAGGCGGGGAG.

As concerns this clone: The CDR3 end falls 3 residues outside the read, so it is completed with the germline J gene. The V and J genes are TRBV7-2 and TRBJ2-7; TRBD1 is a possible D gene (6 bases). The V end was cut by 1 base, the J end by 5 bases, with 12 bases between. The germline V gene has CDR1 SGHTA and CDR2 FQGNSA. The CDR3 sequence is 14 residues long. Incomplete CDR3 DNA: TGTGCCAGCAGCTTAGTAGGGGCAGGGGACGAG. It codes for CASSLVGAGDE. The whole CDR3 is CASSLVGAGDEQYF.

CDR3 region: CASSVGGYEQYF. The sequenced part of the CDR3 DNA is TGTGCCAGCAGCGTGGGGGGGTACGAG. The rearrangement links TRBV7-9 to TRBJ2-7, with TRBD2 identical over 7 bases. The read ends 3 residues early relative to the CDR3; the germline J gene fills the gap. The germline CDR1 and CDR2 sequences are SEHNR and FQNEAQ (reference sequence). The CDR3 is 12 residues long. V shed 5 bases and J 4 bases; nucleotides not matched to a gene: 2.

Comments on this clone: The observed sequence ends 3 residues before the CDR3 terminus, with the missing tail filled in from the germline J gene. This chain connects TRBV2 to TRBJ2-1; 10 bases fit TRBD2. With V trimmed by 4 bases and J by 6 bases, 3 bases remained unmatched. The V gene's germline CDR1 is SNHLY and CDR2 FYNNEI. CDR3 size: 14 residues. This CDR3 is CASSGIAGGNEQFF. The CDR3 DNA, read in part, is TGTGCCAGCAGTGGGATAGCGGGGGGCAATGAG.

About this clone itself: The read halts 3 residues ahead of the CDR3 end, with the missing end drawn from the germline J gene. The chain employs TRBV27 and TRBJ2-3; 12 nucleotides agree with TRBD2. Trimming took 5 bases from V and 4 from J; bases not matched to a gene: 7. CDR1 is MNHEY, CDR2 SMNVEV, per germline (reference sequence). The CDR3 length is 16 residues. The CDR3 bases that were read are TGTGCCAGCAGTCCCACACTAGCGGGGGGCCCAGATACG. Residues: CASSPTLAGGPDT. The CDR3 reads in full as CASSPTLAGGPDTQYF.

In the case of this clone: The germline gene is not matched at one end of the junction; a read error may be the cause. The read halts 3 residues ahead of the CDR3 end, with the missing end drawn from the germline J gene. The V and J genes are TRBV2 and TRBJ2-3, with a possible D match to TRBD2 (5 bases). Germline V CDR1 and CDR2: SNHLY, FYNNEI. CDR3 length: 13 residues. The covered CDR3 bases are TGTGCCAGCACTGAACTAGTAACAGATACG. Translating gives CASTELVTDT. The entire CDR3 sequence reads CASTELVTDTQYF.

Partial CDR3 DNA: TGTGCCAGCGGCACCACTTCACAGGGGACCGAAAACATC. Its translation is CASGTTSQGTENI. The whole CDR3 is CASGTTSQGTENIYTF. This chain uses TRBV2 with TRBJ1-2; TRBD1 agrees at 7 bases. The sequence runs out 3 residues before the end of the CDR3; the remainder is reconstructed from the germline J gene. This CDR3 comprises 16 residues. Germline values: CDR1 SNHLY, CDR2 FYNNEI.

Worth noting for this clone: The read finishes 3 residues shy of the CDR3 end, and the germline J gene is used to complete it. This sequence joins TRBV2 and TRBJ1-1; D gene ambiguous. This CDR3 comprises 14 residues. The germline V gene encodes CDR1 SNHLY and CDR2 FYNNEI. With 1 base removed from V and 1 base from J, the gap between germline ends came to 7 bases. Incomplete CDR3 DNA: TGTGCCAGCAGTGAAGGACAAACGAACACTGAA. Its translation: CASSEGQTNTE. In full, the CDR3 is CASSEGQTNTEAFF. The whole variable domain, remainder taken from reference TRBV2 and TRBJ1-1, is EPEVTQTPSHQVTQMGQEVILRCVPISNHLYFYWYRQILGQKVEFLVSFYNNEISEKSEIFDDQFSVERPDGSNFTLKIRSTKLEDSAMYFCASSEGQTNTEAFFGQGTRLTVV.

Turning to this clone: The read falls 3 residues short of the CDR3 end, and the missing part is taken from the germline J gene. The genes are TRBV5-1 and TRBJ2-1; a weak D match, TRBD2 (6 bases). The CDR3 sequence is 16 residues long. V lost 0 bases to trimming and J lost 8 bases, with 18 bases between them. Germline CDR1 and CDR2: SGHRS and YFSETQ. The covered CDR3 bases are TGCGCCAGCAGCTTGGGTTCGCGGGGCCCGGGTTATGAG. Protein: CASSLGSRGPGYE. From start to end, the CDR3 is CASSLGSRGPGYEQFF.

Regarding this clone: From the germline J gene comes the end of the CDR3, since the read stops 3 residues before it. The chain recombines TRBV18 with TRBJ1-2; 12 nucleotides match TRBD1. CDR3 length: 14 amino acids. The germline V gene has CDR1 KGHSH and CDR2 LQKENI. The CDR3 here is CASSPGQGAYDYTF. Partial CDR3 DNA: TGTGCCAGCTCACCGGGACAGGGGGCCTACGAC.

Concerning this clone itself: With the read ending 3 residues before the CDR3 end, the germline J gene is used to fill in that end. The V and J genes are TRBV7-9 and TRBJ2-1; 12 bases line up with TRBD1. This CDR3 is 14 amino acids long. Unmatched junction bases numbered 5, after V lost 8 bases and J lost 6 bases. The germline gives CDR1 SEHNR, CDR2 FQNEAQ (reference sequence). CDR3 residues: CASVGDRGRNEQFF. CDR3 DNA (partial): TGTGCCAGCGTGGGGGACAGGGGGCGCAATGAG.

CDR3 DNA, as far as it was read: TGCAGTGCTAGGCAGGGGCCTTTCGGTGGC. It is translated as CSARQGPFGG. The CDR3, in full, reads CSARQGPFGGYTF. The chain combines TRBV20-1 with TRBJ1-2; D may be TRBD1 (6 bases). The CDR3 is cut off 3 residues early in the read; its end comes from the germline J gene. V was shortened by 3 bases and J by 7 bases, with 15 bases between the two germline ends. Germline CDR1 and CDR2: DFQATT and SNEGSKA (reference sequence). This CDR3 comprises 13 residues.

For this clone: The CDR3 goes on 3 residues after the read ends, and that part is filled in from the germline J gene. The V and J genes are TRBV10-1 and TRBJ1-3, with no clear D. The CDR3 loop spans 14 amino acids. Germline CDR1 is WNHNN and CDR2 is SYGVQD (reference sequence). The ends were cut back, 3 bases at V and 0 bases at J, with 6 bases in the middle. CDR3 loop: CASSDLASGNTIYF. The CDR3 bases that were read are TGCGCCAGCAGTGATTTGGCCTCTGGAAACACC.

The DNA read from the CDR3 is TGCAGTGCTATTGTCACTAGCGGGGGTAGCGCAGATACG. This sequence encodes CSAIVTSGGSADT. The complete CDR3 reads CSAIVTSGGSADTQYF. This sequence joins TRBV20-1 and TRBJ2-3; 11 bases map to TRBD2. Coverage ceases 3 residues before the CDR3 finishes, and the germline J gene fills in the end. V was pared by 4 bases and J by 4 bases, with 10 bases of the junction left unmatched. CDR3 size: 16 residues. CDR1 is DFQATT, CDR2 SNEGSKA, per germline (reference sequence).

With respect to this clone: Coverage ceases 3 residues before the CDR3 finishes, and the germline J gene fills in the end. The V gene is TRBV19, the J gene TRBJ2-3; tentatively, D is TRBD2 (5 bases). V shed 5 bases and J shed 1 base, with 13 bases lying between them. CDR1 LNHDA and CDR2 SQIVND come from the germline V gene (reference sequence). The CDR3 spans 15 residues. The CDR3 bases that were read are TGTGCCAGTAGTCTACAGCGGTTACGCACAGATACG. It is translated as CASSLQRLRTDT. The full CDR3 reads CASSLQRLRTDTQYF.

Details on this clone: Read sequence stops 3 residues before the CDR3 end, and the germline J gene provides the missing end. The V and J genes are TRBV30 and TRBJ2-3; 7 nucleotides align to TRBD2. This CDR3 is 15 amino acids long. Looked up from germline, CDR1 is GTSNPN and CDR2 is SVGIG (reference sequence). The ends lost 0 bases at V and 2 bases at J; junction bases unmatched: 5. CDR3 DNA, as far as it was read: TGTGCCTGGAGTGTCCGAGCGGGATCCACAGATACG. This gives the protein CAWSVRAGSTDT. The whole CDR3 region reads CAWSVRAGSTDTQYF. The full variable domain, in which reference TRBV30 and TRBJ2-3 provide the parts outside the CDR3, is SQTIHQWPATLVQPVGSPLSLECTVEGTSNPNLYWYRQAAGRGLQLLFYSVGIGQISSEVPQNLSASRPQDRQFILSSKKLLLSDSGFYLCAWSVRAGSTDTQYFGPGTRLTVL.

For this clone: The observed sequence ends 3 residues before the CDR3 terminus, with the missing tail filled in from the germline J gene. The J gene is TRBJ2-7, the V gene TRBV19; TRBD2 aligns across 7 bases. Looked up from germline, CDR1 is LNHDA and CDR2 is SQIVND (reference sequence). The CDR3 consists of 14 residues. V was clipped by 5 bases and J by 3 bases; unmatched bases: 7. Partial CDR3 DNA: TGTGCCAGTAGTCCTTGGGGGGGAGACTACGAG. Protein product: CASSPWGGDYE. The entire CDR3 sequence reads CASSPWGGDYEQYF.

On this clone itself: Read data end 3 residues before the CDR3 end; the end is taken from the germline J gene. This rearrangement joins TRBV14 to TRBJ2-7; weak D call: TRBD2 (5 bases). The CDR3 covers 14 residues. V was pared by 1 base and J by 2 bases, with 9 bases between. Per germline, CDR1 SGHDN and CDR2 FVKESK. Incomplete CDR3 DNA: TGTGCCAGCAGCCAAGGAGGGCGCACCTACGAG. Translated, it gives CASSQGGRTYE. The entire CDR3 protein reads CASSQGGRTYEQYF. Based on the CDR3 plus reference TRBV14 and TRBJ2-7, the full variable domain is EAGVTQFPSHSVIEKGQTVTLRCDPISGHDNLYWYRRVMGKEIKFLLHFVKESKQDESGMPNNRFLAERTGGTYSTLKVQPAELEDSGVYFCASSQGGRTYEQYFGPGTRLTVT.

As for this clone: The read ends 3 residues early relative to the CDR3; the germline J gene fills the gap. This rearrangement joins TRBV11-3 to TRBJ2-3; weak D call: TRBD2 (5 bases). The CDR3 runs 13 residues. Germline CDR1 is SGHNT and CDR2 is YENEEA. Trimming took 5 bases from V and 6 from J, leaving 12 bases between them. CDR3: CASSRGFSDTQYF. Incomplete CDR3 DNA: TGTGCCAGCAGCAGAGGGTTCTCCGATACG.

Concerning this clone: The read is 3 residues too short to cover the CDR3 end, so that end is filled in from the germline J gene. This sequence joins TRBV13 and TRBJ2-3; 8 positions agree with TRBD2. This CDR3 has 15 amino acids. In germline, CDR1 is PRHDT, CDR2 FYEKMQ (reference sequence). V was pared by 2 bases and J by 2 bases, with 3 bases of the junction left unmatched. The CDR3 bases that were read are TGTGCCAGCAGCTTAAATAGCGGGACCACAGATACG. Its translation is CASSLNSGTTDT. In full, the CDR3 reads CASSLNSGTTDTQYF.